The clone carrying this TCR beta chain was detected once. The antigen is undetermined. The authors ran the immunoSEQ assay, v3.0, at survey level. A target of about 35,000-55,000 T-cell genomes per sample was set for sequencing. Generated by immunoSEQ multiplex PCR, the TCRdb table keeps only in-frame clones and is missing some. The table includes 25,000 to 35,000 clones, approximately 93% detected once. The sample comes from a study of long-term antiretroviral therapy in people with HIV. The CDR3 loop spans 15 amino acids. Looked up from germline, CDR1 is ENHRY and CDR2 is SYGVKD. Unmatched junction bases numbered 5, after V lost 4 bases and J lost 3 bases. Study results and caveats: Clonal expansions arising prior to ART prevailed in the repertoire at every time point.

The sequence was obtained from a woman aged 40 to 50 with HIV. The chain recombines TRBV10-3 with TRBJ2-7; 11 bases are a match to TRBD1. Sequenced here: unsorted PBMCs, sampled less than 6.8 years after starting antiretroviral therapy. The CDR3 loop reads CAISGGTGGIYEQYF. CDR3 nucleotide sequence: TGTGCCATCAGTGGGGGGACAGGGGGTATCTACGAGCAGTACTTC.